One sample yielded the 20 T cell receptor beta chains listed below, sequenced in a study of tumor-infiltrating lymphocytes in primary liver carcinoma (dated by TCRdb to 2016 to 2017). For sequencing, an Illumina HiSeq 2500 was employed. TCRbeta-specific cDNA was reverse-transcribed from 500 ng total RNA using a constant-region primer and ProtoScript II reverse transcriptase. The TCRbeta libraries were prepared through three rounds of nested multiplex PCR following a slightly modified ARM-PCR procedure. Multiplex TRBV1-TRBV30 forward primers and a Cbeta reverse primer were used in the first two PCR rounds, each of which was run for around 10 cycles. The public reads were reanalyzed by TCRdb: fastp trimming at Q25, MiXCR alignment, in-frame beta chains only. A single entry per CDR3 protein holds the most common genes and DNA from its merged rows. This sample gives 95,000 to 150,000 distinct CDR3 sequences in total; less than 80% of them show up just once. Approximately 9.9% of the sample is held by the ten biggest clonotypes.

Without any cell sorting, total RNA and DNA were extracted together from about 20-30 mg of bulk tissue using the AllPrep DNA/RNA mini kit. The material sequenced was liver tumor tissue from sampling region 1. The label giving this sample's cell subset or site can be read as: tumor region T1, superior pole. These TCRs come from a woman aged 55-70 years with primary liver carcinoma and hepatitis B virus infection.

The V call is TRBV10-3, the J call TRBJ1-5, with no clear D. The CDR3 extends over 12 amino acids. Trimming took 2 bases from V and 13 from J, leaving 12 bases between them. Germline CDR1 is ENHRY and CDR2 is SYGVKD. In DNA form, the CDR3 reads TGTGCCATCAGTGAGACGAATCAGCAACAGCATTTT. It codes for CAISETNQQQHF.

The CDR3 spells CASSPGQNSGANVLTF. In nucleotides, the CDR3 is TGTGCCAGCAGTCCGGGACAGAACTCTGGGGCCAACGTCCTGACTTTC. The chain links TRBV28 to TRBJ2-6; 7 nucleotides align to TRBD1. V shed 5 bases, J shed 0 bases, and the junction held 4 bases outside the gene matches. CDR3 length equals 16 residues. Germline values: CDR1 MDHEN, CDR2 SYDVKM.

In the case of this clonotype: Here the CDR3 omits its conserved ending phenylalanine or tryptophan, so a read error is the likely source. The gene calls are TRBV5-6 and TRBJ2-7; either TRBD1 or TRBD2 may supply D (5 bases each). Trimming cost V 0 bases and J 0 bases, with 7 bases left between them. The germline V gene has CDR1 SGHDT and CDR2 YYEEEE. The CDR3 has 14 amino acids. CDR3 DNA sequence: TGTGCCAGCAGCTTGGGAGGGGACTCCTACGAGCAGTACATC. It translates to CASSLGGDSYEQYI.

Turning to this clonotype: The germline gene is not matched at one end of the junction; a read error may be the cause. The rearrangement uses TRBV12-3 or TRBV12-4 and TRBJ1-1, with D perhaps matching TRBD1 (5 bases). The CDR3 is 14 amino acids. The CDR3 nucleotides read TGTGACAGCAGTTTTGACAGTCGGTACACTGAAGCTTTCTTT. It encodes CDSSFDSRYTEAFF.

The table lists this clonotype with a few counts. CDR3 sequence: CASSPGPINYGYTF. CDR3 nucleotide sequence: TGTGCCAGCAGCCCGGGACCGATTAACTATGGCTACACCTTC. The chain combines TRBV28 with TRBJ1-2, with a possible D match to TRBD1 (5 bases). Germline V gene data show CDR1 as MDHEN and CDR2 as SYDVKM. The CDR3 is made up of 14 amino acids. Trimming pared 6 bases from V and 1 base from J, leaving 12 bases between.

The chain links TRBV12-3 or TRBV12-4 to TRBJ2-5; D is perhaps TRBD2 (6 bases). This CDR3 spans 14 amino acids. The CDR3 coding sequence is TGTACCATCAGTCGACGGGAGTGCCGGGGAGCCCAGTACTTC. Translation: CTISRRECRGAQYF.

Note on this clonotype: One end of the junction fails to match germline, which may point to a read error. The chain carries TRBV12-3 or TRBV12-4 and TRBJ2-7, with TRBD2 matching 15 bases. This CDR3 region has 18 residues. The CDR3 sequence: CASSFGRTSGRASYEKYF. The CDR3 coding sequence is TGTGCCAGCAGTTTCGGAAGGACTAGCGGGAGGGCTTCGTACGAGAAGTACTTC.

J is TRBJ2-2 and V is TRBV11-2; TRBD2 is a possible D gene (5 bases). This CDR3 is 14 amino acids long. Trimming removed 3 bases at V and 16 bases at J, with 21 bases between. Germline loops: CDR1 SGHAT, CDR2 FQNNGV. CDR3 in DNA: TGTGCCAGCAGCTTGAATCCAAACACCGGGGAACGGTTTTTT. Translating it yields CASSLNPNTGERFF.

This clonotype has just a few counts. Relative to the germline gene, one junction end is altered; a read error may explain this. This chain uses TRBV5-6 with TRBJ1-4; no reliable D call. Germline V lookup: CDR1 SGHDT, CDR2 YYEEEE. The CDR3 totals 15 residues. The CDR3, as DNA: TGTGTCAGCAGCGGACTGGGTGCAACTAATGAAAAACTGTTTTTT. Translating gives CVSSGLGATNEKLFF.

On this clonotype itself: A much bigger clone sits one base away, suggesting this may be a read error. CDR3 sequence (DNA): TGTGCCAGCAGTTCGGACGGGAGGGCCGACGAGCAGTACTTC. Residues: CASSSDGRADEQYF. The V and J genes are TRBV6-6 and TRBJ2-7, with 8 bases matching TRBD2. Germline V gene lookup returns CDR1 MNHNY and CDR2 SVGAGI (reference sequence). V gave up 4 bases and J gave up 5 bases; unmatched junction bases: 7. The CDR3 has 14 amino acids.

This clonotype was seen a single time. The chain links TRBV18 to TRBJ2-1, with TRBD2 matching 9 bases. This CDR3 region has 14 residues. V lost 4 bases, J lost 3 bases, and 1 base stayed unmatched. Looked up from germline, CDR1 is KGHSH and CDR2 is LQKENI. The CDR3 DNA follows: TGTGCCAGCTCACTAGCGGGAGTCTACAATGAGCAGTTCTTC. Amino acid sequence: CASSLAGVYNEQFF.

This clonotype was recorded a few times. The DNA for the CDR3 is TGTGCCTGGAGTCGTTCTAGCAATGAGCAGTTCTTC. It is translated as CAWSRSSNEQFF. The chain joins TRBV30 to TRBJ2-1, with D unresolved. CDR1 and CDR2 from the germline V gene are GTSNPN and SVGIG (reference sequence). This CDR3 has 12 amino acids. Trimming removed 2 bases from V and 6 bases from J, with 8 bases in between. Complete variable domain (other parts from reference TRBV30 and TRBJ2-1): SQTIHQWPATLVQPVGSPLSLECTVEGTSNPNLYWYRQAAGRGLQLLFYSVGIGQISSEVPQNLSASRPQDRQFILSSKKLLLSDSGFYLCAWSRSSNEQFFGPGTRLTVL.

A note on this clonotype: A much more abundant neighbour one base away suggests this may be a read error. The chain carries TRBV4-2 and TRBJ2-3, with 8 bases that match TRBD2. The CDR3 runs to 17 residues. Per germline, CDR1 LGHNA and CDR2 YNFKEQ. The CDR3 DNA reads as TGTACCAGCAGCCAAGTGGGTTCTAGCGGGAGCACAGATACGCAGTATTTT. This codes for CTSSQVGSSGSTDTQYF.

For this clonotype: This may come from a read error, since a much larger clone is one base off. The V and J genes are TRBV12-3 or TRBV12-4 and TRBJ2-5, with D maybe TRBD1 (5 bases). This CDR3 is built from 13 residues. CDR3 bases: TGTGCCGGCAGGGTCAGGGTGGCAGAGACCCAGTACTTC. Translated, it gives CAGRVRVAETQYF.

Concerning this clonotype: Since no conserved phenylalanine or tryptophan closes the CDR3, a read error is the likely cause. The chain links TRBV2 to TRBJ2-7; tentative D call: TRBD2 (5 bases). V gave up 7 bases and J gave up 3 bases, with 25 bases separating them. This CDR3 contains 17 residues. CDR1 is SNHLY, CDR2 FYNNEI, per germline. CDR3 loop: CASNLLEDSTAYYEQYL. For the CDR3, the DNA is TGTGCCAGCAACCTCCTGGAGGACTCCACGGCCTACTACGAGCAGTACTTA.

This clonotype showed up many times. V gene TRBV4-1 combines with J gene TRBJ1-5; TRBD1 might be the D (5 bases). V was cut by 4 bases and J by 0 bases, with 16 bases left in between. Germline-derived CDR1 and CDR2 are MGHRA and YSYEKL. The CDR3 has 17 residues. The CDR3 loop is CASSRTTGGNSNQPQHF. DNA of the CDR3: TGCGCCAGCAGCCGCACCACGGGGGGGAATAGCAATCAGCCCCAGCATTTT.

Regarding this clonotype: One base away lies a much larger clone, so this may be a sequencing read error. V usage is TRBV5-1 and J usage is TRBJ1-5; D may be TRBD2 (6 bases). Gene TRBJ2-3 matches the end of the DNA better, so the J call may be wrong. Germline lookup yields CDR1 SGHRS and CDR2 YFSETQ. This CDR3 has 15 amino acids. The CDR3 is CASSLTGSSDQPQYF. CDR3 DNA sequence: TGCGCCAGCAGCTTGACGGGGTCTAGCGATCAGCCCCAGTATTTT.

About this clonotype itself: Given a much more abundant clone one base away, this may be a read error. This chain connects TRBV4-2 to TRBJ2-7; 8 nucleotides agree with TRBD1. CDR1 is LGHNA and CDR2 is YNFKEQ in the germline V gene. V shed 1 base, J shed 5 bases, and the junction held 4 bases outside the gene matches. The CDR3 has 14 amino acids. This CDR3 reads CASSQGTGIHEQYF. The CDR3 DNA is TGTGCCAGCAGCCAAGGGACAGGGATCCACGAGCAGTACTTC.

This clonotype has only a few counts. A much larger clone sits a single nucleotide away, making a read error possible. The rearrangement uses TRBV10-3 and TRBJ2-2; D unresolved. Trimming stripped 2 bases from V and 6 bases from J, with 13 bases between. CDR1 and CDR2 from the germline V gene are ENHRY and SYGVKD. CDR3 length: 15 residues. CDR3 nucleotides: TGTGCCATCAGTGAGAATTCGGCGTACGCCGGGGAGCTGTTTTTT. Its protein is CAISENSAYAGELFF.

A word on this clonotype: At one end, the junction sequence differs from germline, possibly due to a read error. The chain recombines TRBV11-2 with TRBJ2-7, with a weak D call TRBD2 (5 bases). The CDR3 has 15 amino acids. Germline V gene sequence: CDR1 SGHAT, CDR2 FQNNGV. The DNA of the CDR3 is TGCGTCAGCAGCCCTGGGAGTGGAGTGGCCTACGAGCAGTACTTC. Residues: CVSSPGSGVAYEQYF.